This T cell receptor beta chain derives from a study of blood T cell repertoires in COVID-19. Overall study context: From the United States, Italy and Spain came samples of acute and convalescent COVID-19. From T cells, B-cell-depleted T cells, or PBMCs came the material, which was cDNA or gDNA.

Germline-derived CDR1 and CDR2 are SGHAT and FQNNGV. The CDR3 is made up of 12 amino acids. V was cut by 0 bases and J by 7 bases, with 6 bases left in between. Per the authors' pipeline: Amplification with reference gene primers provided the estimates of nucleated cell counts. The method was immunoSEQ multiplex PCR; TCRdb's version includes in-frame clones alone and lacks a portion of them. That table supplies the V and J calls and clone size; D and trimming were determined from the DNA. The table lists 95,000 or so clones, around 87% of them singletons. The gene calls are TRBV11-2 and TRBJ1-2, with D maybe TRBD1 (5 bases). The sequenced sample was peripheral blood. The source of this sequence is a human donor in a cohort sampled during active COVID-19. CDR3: CASSLEGVGYTF. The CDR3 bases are TGTGCCAGCAGCTTAGAAGGGGTTGGCTACACCTTC. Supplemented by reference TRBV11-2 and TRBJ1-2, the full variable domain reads EAGVAQSPRYKIIEKRQSVAFWCNPISGHATLYWYQQILGQGPKLLIQFQNNGVVDDSQLPKDRFSAERLKGVDSTLKIQPAKLEDSAVYLCASSLEGVGYTFGSGTRLTVV.